Listed below are T cell receptor beta chains from one sample, sequenced in a study of cytomegalovirus exposure and HLA in healthy donors. Using immunoSEQ multiplex PCR, the repertoire was profiled, and TCRdb retains in-frame clones only, with some absent. Of approximately 280,000 clones listed, about 86% are singletons. The specimen sequenced was PBMCs. All receptors derive from a woman under 30 in good health and CMV-seronegative. The CDR3 runs from the conserved cysteine through the conserved F or W. A D gene is named only where the DNA matches it firmly. Clone size, where shown, is once, few, many, or a class for clones that have expanded.

V gene	clone size	D gene	J gene	CDR3 DNA	CDR3 protein
TRBV2	.	.	TRBJ2-3	TGTGCCACTAACGGCAGGTCCACAGATACGCAGTATTTT	CATNGRSTDTQYF
TRBV4-1	.	TRBD1	TRBJ2-2	TGCGCCAGCAGCCAGATGAGGACAGGGACCTACGCGAACACCGGGGAGCTGTTTTTT	CASSQMRTGTYANTGELFF
TRBV28	.	.	TRBJ1-1	TGTGCCAGCAGTTTGAGCAGACTTGAAGCTTTCTTT	CASSLSRLEAFF
TRBV10-3	.	TRBD1	TRBJ2-7	TGTGCCATCAGTTATAAACAGGGGACGGACGAGCAGTACTTC	CAISYKQGTDEQYF
TRBV7-2	.	.	TRBJ2-6	TGTGCCAGCAGCTTACGCGAGGGCTCTGGGGCCAACGTCCTGACTTTC	CASSLREGSGANVLTF
TRBV28	.	TRBD1	TRBJ1-2	TGTGCCAGCAGTATACAGGGGGCGGTTGGTGGCTACACCTTC	CASSIQGAVGGYTF
TRBV6-5	.	.	TRBJ1-2	TGTGCCAGCAGTCCGGGGGGCGGCTACACCTTC	CASSPGGGYTF
TRBV10-2	.	.	TRBJ1-5	TGCGCCAGCAGGGACAGCTTTCGGGCCCAGCATTTT	CASRDSFRAQHF
TRBV10-3	.	TRBD1	TRBJ1-2	TGTGCCATCAGTGTGTTGAGTACAGGGGTCTATGGCTACACCTTC	CAISVLSTGVYGYTF
TRBV4-1	.	TRBD1	TRBJ2-6	TGCGCCAGCAGGTCAACCCGGGACAGGTCCCTTTCTGGGGCCAACGTCCTGACTTTC	CASRSTRDRSLSGANVLTF
TRBV27	.	TRBD1	TRBJ2-7	TGTGCCAGCAGGCCGGGACAGGGGGTTGGAGAGCAGTACTTC	CASRPGQGVGEQYF
TRBV30	.	.	TRBJ2-5	TGTGCCCTCCTTCAGGGTCTGGGAGAGACCCAGTACTTC	CALLQGLGETQYF
TRBV9	.	TRBD2	TRBJ2-7	TGTGCCAGCAGCGCCTCCCCGCGGGCGGGGGTCTCCTACGAGCAGTACTTC	CASSASPRAGVSYEQYF
TRBV15	.	TRBD2	TRBJ2-1	TGTGCCACCAGCCGCGGACTAGCCCTCCCTCATCCCGAGCAGTTCTTC	CATSRGLALPHPEQFF
TRBV13	.	TRBD1	TRBJ2-7	TGTGCCAGCAGCGAACTGACAGGGGGCAGGTACGAGCAGTACTTC	CASSELTGGRYEQYF
TRBV9	.	TRBD1	TRBJ2-1	TGTGCCAGCAGCTCCCTCGACAGGGGGCATAATGAGCAGTTCTTC	CASSSLDRGHNEQFF
TRBV2	.	.	TRBJ2-5	TGTGCCACTGCCCACGTGAGTGTTAAGTACTTC	CATAHVSVKYF
TRBV30	.	TRBD1	TRBJ2-2	TGTGCCTGGAGTGCCGGGACAGGGGGAATCGGGGAGCTGTTTTTT	CAWSAGTGGIGELFF
TRBV2	.	.	TRBJ2-5	TGTGCCAGCAGTGCGCAGCAAGAGACCCAGTACTTC	CASSAQQETQYF
TRBV21-1	few	.	TRBJ1-5	TGTGCCAGAGCACAGGGTTGTCAGCCCCAGCATTTT	CARAQGCQPQHF
TRBV4-3	.	TRBD1	TRBJ1-5	TGCGCCAGCAGCCAAGGGACAGGGGTGGGGCAGCCCCAGCATTTT	CASSQGTGVGQPQHF
TRBV28	.	.	TRBJ1-2	TGTGCCAGCTCCTTCCTAGATAACTATGGCTACACCTTC	CASSFLDNYGYTF
TRBV4-3	once	TRBD2	TRBJ2-5	TGCGCCAGCAGCCAAGATTGGACTAGCGGAGGTGAGACCCAGTACTTC	CASSQDWTSGGETQYF
TRBV4-2	few	TRBD2	TRBJ2-5	TGTGCCAGCAGCCAAGATCCAAGCGGGAGTGTAGAGACCCAGTACTTC	CASSQDPSGSVETQYF
TRBV2	.	TRBD1	TRBJ1-5	TGTGCCAGCAGTTCGGGACAGGGGGCGGGACAGCCCCAGCATTTT	CASSSGQGAGQPQHF
TRBV28	.	TRBD2	TRBJ2-1	TGTGCCAGCAGTAACGGGGGGGGCCGAGTAAATGAGCAGTTCTTC	CASSNGGGRVNEQFF
TRBV27	.	TRBD2	TRBJ2-1	TGTGCCAGCAGCCTCGGGACTAGCGGGTGGAATGAGCAGTTCTTC	CASSLGTSGWNEQFF
TRBV27	.	.	TRBJ1-1	TGTGCCAGCAGTTTTGACAGTCTTGAGAACACTGAAGCTTTCTTT	CASSFDSLENTEAFF
TRBV28	.	.	TRBJ1-6	TGTGCCAGCAGTTCGGGGGACTTCTTACTGAGGGGTAATTCACCCCTCCACTTT	CASSSGDFLLRGNSPLHF
TRBV19	.	.	TRBJ1-2	TGTGCCAGTACCAAACCGGGACTCCGTAACTATGGCTACACCTTC	CASTKPGLRNYGYTF
TRBV28	once	TRBD1	TRBJ2-7	TGTGCCAGCAGTTGGATCCCGGGACAGGGACCCTACGAGCAGTACTTC	CASSWIPGQGPYEQYF
TRBV5-4	.	.	TRBJ1-2	TGTGCCAGCAGCTTGGGGGGCACTAACTATGGCTACACCTTC	CASSLGGTNYGYTF
TRBV5-1	.	.	TRBJ2-2	TGCGCCAGCAGCTTGGGGCTGACGAACACCGGGGAGCTGTTTTTT	CASSLGLTNTGELFF
TRBV5-4	.	.	TRBJ1-3	TGTGCCAGCAGCTTGGGGAGGGAAGCTGGAAACACCATATATTTT	CASSLGREAGNTIYF
TRBV18	.	.	TRBJ2-4	TGTGCCAGCTCACCGGGAGCAGCCAAAAACATTCAGTACTTC	CASSPGAAKNIQYF